The sequence of this TCR beta chain was determined in a study of post-analysis software for immune sequencing data. Study in general: Disease courses included relapsing-remitting, secondary progressive and progressive-relapsing multiple sclerosis.

Germline-derived CDR1 and CDR2 are SEHNR and FQNEAQ (reference sequence). This CDR3 comprises 12 residues. V dropped 2 bases and J dropped 12 bases, with 12 bases sitting between them. Overall study results and limits: Five or six TRBV segments were significantly more frequent in patients than in controls. TRBV5-6, TRBV5-1 and TRBV20-1 were among these segments. Significantly lower normalized Chao1 diversity was found in patients with multiple sclerosis relative to controls.

This clonotype was observed a few times. What it binds is not known. Unique molecular identifiers were carried by the TCR beta cDNA libraries. Out of 1 to 10 million T cells, roughly 0.5 million cDNA molecules were generated. TCRdb recomputed calls from the PCR reads with MiXCR, one row per CDR3 protein. The repertoire holds 750,000 to 900,000 distinct CDR3 sequences, with about 43% as singletons. V gene TRBV7-9 combines with J gene TRBJ2-3; D gene unclear. The source is a girl aged 10-17 years with multiple sclerosis. Input material: blood. CDR3 protein: CASSLPLGLQYF. The DNA of the CDR3 is TGTGCCAGCAGCTTACCCTTAGGTCTACAGTATTTT.